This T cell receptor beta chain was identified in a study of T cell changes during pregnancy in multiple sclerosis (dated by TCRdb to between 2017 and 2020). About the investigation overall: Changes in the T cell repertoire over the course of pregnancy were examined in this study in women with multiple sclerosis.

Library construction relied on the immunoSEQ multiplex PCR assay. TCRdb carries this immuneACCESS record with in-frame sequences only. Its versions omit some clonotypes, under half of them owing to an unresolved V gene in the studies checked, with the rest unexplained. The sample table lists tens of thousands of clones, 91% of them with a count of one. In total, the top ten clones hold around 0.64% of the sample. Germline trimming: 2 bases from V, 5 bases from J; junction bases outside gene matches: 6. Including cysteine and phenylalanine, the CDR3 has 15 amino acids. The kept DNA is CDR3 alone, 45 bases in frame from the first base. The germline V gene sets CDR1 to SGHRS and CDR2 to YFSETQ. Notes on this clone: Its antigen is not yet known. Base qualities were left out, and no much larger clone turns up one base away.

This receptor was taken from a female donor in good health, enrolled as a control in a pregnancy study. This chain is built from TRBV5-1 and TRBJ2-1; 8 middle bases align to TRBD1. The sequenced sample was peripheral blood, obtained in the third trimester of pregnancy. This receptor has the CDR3 CASSFGQGTNNEQFF. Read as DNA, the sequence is TGCGCCAGCAGCTTTGGACAGGGCACCAACAATGAGCAGTTCTTC.